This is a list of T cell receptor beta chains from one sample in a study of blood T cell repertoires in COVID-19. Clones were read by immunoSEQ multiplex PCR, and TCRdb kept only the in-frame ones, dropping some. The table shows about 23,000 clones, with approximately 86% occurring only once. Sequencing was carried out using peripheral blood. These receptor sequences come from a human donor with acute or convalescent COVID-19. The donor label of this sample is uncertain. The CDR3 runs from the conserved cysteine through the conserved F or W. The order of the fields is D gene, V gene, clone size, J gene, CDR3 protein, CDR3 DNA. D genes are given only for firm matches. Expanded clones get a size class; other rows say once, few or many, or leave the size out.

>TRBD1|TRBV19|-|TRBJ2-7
CASSIGTGPYEQYF
TGTGCCAGTAGTATTGGGACAGGGCCCTACGAGCAGTACTTC
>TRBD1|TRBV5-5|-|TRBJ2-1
CASSPGQGKGEQFF
TGTGCCAGCAGCCCTGGACAGGGGAAGGGTGAGCAGTTCTTC
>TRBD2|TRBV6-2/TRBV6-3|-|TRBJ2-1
CASSYRRGGGEQFF
TGTGCCAGCAGTTACCGGCGGGGGGGCGGTGAGCAGTTCTTC
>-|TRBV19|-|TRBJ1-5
CASSIDAAGTEGQPQHF
TGTGCCAGTAGTATAGATGCAGCCGGGACGGAGGGTCAGCCCCAGCATTTT
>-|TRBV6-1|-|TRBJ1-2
CASSEAGGLDYGYTF
TGTGCCAGCAGTGAAGCGGGGGGGCTAGACTATGGCTACACCTTC
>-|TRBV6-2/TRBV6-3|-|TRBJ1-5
CASSYVSGVGAGQPQHF
TGTGCCAGCAGTTACGTTTCAGGGGTGGGGGCTGGTCAGCCCCAGCATTTT
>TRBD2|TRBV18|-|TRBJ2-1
CASSRTGTSGRNEQFF
TGTGCCAGCTCAAGGACCGGGACTAGCGGTCGTAATGAGCAGTTCTTC
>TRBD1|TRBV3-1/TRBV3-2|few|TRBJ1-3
CASSPNTGVGNTIYF
TGTGCCAGCAGCCCCAATACAGGGGTAGGAAACACCATATATTTT
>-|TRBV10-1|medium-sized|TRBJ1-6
CASSEGRPPLHF
TGCGCCAGCAGTGAGGGGAGGCCACCCCTCCACTTT
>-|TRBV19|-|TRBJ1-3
CASIDDGHSPVISGNTIYF
TGTGCCAGTATTGACGACGGACATTCCCCCGTTATCTCTGGAAACACCATATATTTT
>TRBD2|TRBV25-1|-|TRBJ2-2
CASSEWGLVGETGELFF
TGTGCCAGCAGTGAATGGGGACTAGTGGGGGAAACCGGGGAGCTGTTTTTT
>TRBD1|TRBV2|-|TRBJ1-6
CASSERQGDSNSPLHF
TGTGCCAGCAGTGAAAGACAGGGGGATTCTAATTCACCCCTCCACTTT
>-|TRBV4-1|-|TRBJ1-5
CASSQESNTGSGNQPQHF
TGCGCCAGCAGCCAAGAGTCAAATACAGGGAGTGGCAATCAGCCCCAGCATTTT
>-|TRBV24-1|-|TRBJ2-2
CATSGQTNTGELFF
TGTGCCACCAGTGGGCAGACGAACACCGGGGAGCTGTTTTTT
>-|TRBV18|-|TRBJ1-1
CASSPATGFPNTEAFF
TGTGCCAGCTCACCAGCGACAGGCTTCCCTAACACTGAAGCTTTCTTT
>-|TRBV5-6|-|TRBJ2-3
CASSFPSKITDTQYF
TGTGCCAGCAGCTTCCCTAGTAAAATTACAGATACGCAGTATTTT
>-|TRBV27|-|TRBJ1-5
CASSLDQDKPQHF
TGTGCCAGCAGTTTAGACCAAGACAAGCCCCAGCATTTT
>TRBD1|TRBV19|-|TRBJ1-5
CASSPKDRGGNQPQHF
TGTGCCAGTAGTCCGAAGGACAGGGGGGGGAATCAGCCCCAGCATTTT
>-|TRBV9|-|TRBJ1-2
CASSADGPGGGYGYTF
TGTGCCAGCAGCGCCGACGGGCCGGGGGGAGGGTATGGCTACACCTTC
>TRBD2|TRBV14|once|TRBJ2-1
CASSQLAGGNEQFF
TGTGCCAGCAGCCAACTAGCGGGAGGCAATGAGCAGTTCTTC
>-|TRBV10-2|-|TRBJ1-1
CASQEWGLMNTEAFF
TGCGCCAGCCAGGAATGGGGACTCATGAACACTGAAGCTTTCTTT
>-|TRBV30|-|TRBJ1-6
CAWSVPRQGNSPLHF
TGTGCCTGGAGTGTACCCAGGCAGGGTAATTCACCCCTCCACTTT
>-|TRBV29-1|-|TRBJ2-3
CSVGGVGGASTDTQYF
TGCAGCGTTGGGGGTGTCGGGGGAGCAAGCACAGATACGCAGTATTTT
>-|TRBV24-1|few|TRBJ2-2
CATSDRTVPGELFF
TGTGCCACCAGTGATCGGACAGTTCCCGGGGAGCTGTTTTTT
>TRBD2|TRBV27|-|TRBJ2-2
CASSRRTSGDTGELFF
TGTGCCAGCAGTCGAAGGACTAGCGGAGACACCGGGGAGCTGTTTTTT
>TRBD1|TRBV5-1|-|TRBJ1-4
CASRQGASAEKLFF
TGCGCCAGCAGGCAGGGGGCATCAGCTGAAAAACTGTTTTTT
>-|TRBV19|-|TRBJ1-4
CASSIDGQATNEKLFF
TGTGCCAGTAGTATAGATGGGCAGGCAACTAATGAAAAACTGTTTTTT
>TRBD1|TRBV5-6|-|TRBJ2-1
CASSRVGTGGNEQFF
TGTGCCAGCAGCCGCGTTGGGACAGGGGGCAATGAGCAGTTCTTC
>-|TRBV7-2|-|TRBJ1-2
CASSANAATMGYTF
TGTGCCAGCAGCGCGAACGCGGCAACTATGGGCTACACCTTC
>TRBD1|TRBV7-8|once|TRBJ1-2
CASSTYRGTNYGYTF
TGTGCCAGCAGCACCTACAGGGGGACTAACTATGGCTACACCTTC
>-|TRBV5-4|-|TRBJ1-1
CASSLQGTEAFF
TGTGCCAGCAGCTTACAGGGAACTGAAGCTTTCTTT
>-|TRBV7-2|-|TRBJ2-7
CASSPGPSGWYEQYF
TGTGCCAGCAGTCCTGGGCCCAGCGGTTGGTACGAGCAGTACTTC
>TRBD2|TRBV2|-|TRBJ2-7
CASRGLAGNEQYF
TGTGCCAGCAGGGGACTAGCGGGAAACGAGCAGTACTTC
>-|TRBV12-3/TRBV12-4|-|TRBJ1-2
CASSLTGRGYTF
TGTGCCAGCAGTTTGACCGGGAGAGGCTACACCTTC
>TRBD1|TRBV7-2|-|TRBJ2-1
CASSSNTGQGGSNEQFF
TGTGCCAGCAGCTCGAATACGGGACAGGGTGGTTCGAATGAGCAGTTCTTC
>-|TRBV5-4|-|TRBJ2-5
CASSLVGAETQYF
TGTGCCAGCAGCTTGGTAGGGGCCGAGACCCAGTACTTC
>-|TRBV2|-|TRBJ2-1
CASQVGSYNEQFF
TGTGCCAGCCAGGTGGGCTCCTACAATGAGCAGTTCTTC
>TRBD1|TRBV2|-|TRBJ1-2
CASRFQGADGYTF
TGTGCCAGCCGATTTCAGGGGGCCGATGGCTACACCTTC
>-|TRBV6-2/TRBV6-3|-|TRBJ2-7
CASSYYRTALRPDEQYF
TGTGCCAGCAGTTACTATAGGACAGCGTTGCGCCCAGACGAGCAGTACTTC
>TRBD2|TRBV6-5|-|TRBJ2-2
CASRGTIANTGELFF
TGTGCCAGCAGGGGGACTATTGCGAACACCGGGGAGCTGTTTTTT
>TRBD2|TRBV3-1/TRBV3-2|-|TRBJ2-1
CASSQDPSSGTGARQFF
TGTGCCAGCAGCCAAGATCCTTCTAGCGGGACGGGGGCGCGGCAGTTCTTC
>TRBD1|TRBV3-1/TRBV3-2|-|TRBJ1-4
CASSHLAGQGVEKLFF
TGTGCCAGCAGCCACCTGGCGGGACAGGGAGTCGAAAAACTGTTTTTT
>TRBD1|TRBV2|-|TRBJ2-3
CASSGTGGDTQYF
TGTGCCAGCAGTGGAACAGGGGGGGATACGCAGTATTTT
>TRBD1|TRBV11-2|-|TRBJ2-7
CASSTTGTGELEQYF
TGTGCCAGCAGCACTACCGGGACAGGGGAATTGGAGCAGTACTTC
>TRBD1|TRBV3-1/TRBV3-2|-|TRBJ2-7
CASSPDVTGGYEQYF
TGTGCCAGCAGCCCCGATGTGACAGGGGGGTACGAGCAGTACTTC
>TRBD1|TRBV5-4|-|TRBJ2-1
CASSLGGQGDEQFF
TGTGCCAGCAGCTTGGGGGGACAGGGAGATGAGCAGTTCTTC
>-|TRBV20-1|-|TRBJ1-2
CSASSPSDGQSF
TGCAGTGCTAGTTCTCCGAGCGACGGCCAGTCCTTC
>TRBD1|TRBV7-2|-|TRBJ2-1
CASSLNRGLGEQFF
TGTGCCAGCAGCTTAAACAGGGGGCTTGGTGAGCAGTTCTTC
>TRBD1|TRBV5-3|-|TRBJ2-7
CARRNGQGSTYEQYF
TGTGCCAGAAGAAACGGACAGGGGTCTACCTACGAGCAGTACTTC
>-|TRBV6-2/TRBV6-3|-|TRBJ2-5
CASSYSGRGNQETQYF
TGTGCCAGCAGTTACTCGGGACGGGGGAACCAAGAGACCCAGTACTTC
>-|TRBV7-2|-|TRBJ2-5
CASSFLGIDQETQYF
TGTGCCAGCAGCTTTCTCGGTATCGACCAAGAGACCCAGTACTTC
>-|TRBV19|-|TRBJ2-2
CASSRQDFTGELFF
TGTGCCAGTAGTAGACAGGATTTCACCGGGGAGCTGTTTTTT
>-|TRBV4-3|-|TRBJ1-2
CASSQDDGGSDGYTF
TGCGCCAGCAGCCAAGATGACGGGGGAAGCGATGGCTACACCTTC
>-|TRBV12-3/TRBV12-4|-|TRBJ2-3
CASRAFIGDFNF
TGTGCCAGCAGGGCCTTTATAGGAGACTTCAATTTT
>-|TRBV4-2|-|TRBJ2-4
CASSQETVGNIQYF
TGTGCCAGCAGCCAAGAGACAGTGGGAAACATTCAGTACTTC
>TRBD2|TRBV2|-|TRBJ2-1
CASRPGLAGVDEQFF
TGTGCCAGCCGCCCGGGACTAGCGGGAGTGGATGAGCAGTTCTTC
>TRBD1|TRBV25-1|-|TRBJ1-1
CASKGATSTEAFF
TGTGCCAGCAAGGGGGCAACGAGCACTGAAGCTTTCTTT
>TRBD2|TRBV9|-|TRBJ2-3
CASSRELAGAIPSTDTQYF
TGTGCCAGCAGCAGAGAACTAGCGGGGGCCATTCCTAGCACAGATACGCAGTATTTT
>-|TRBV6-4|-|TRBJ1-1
CASSVSGVDTEAFF
TGTGCCAGCAGTGTTTCGGGGGTGGACACTGAAGCTTTCTTT